A selection of T cell receptor beta chains follows, all from one sample in a study of cytomegalovirus exposure and HLA in healthy donors. Assay: immunoSEQ multiplex PCR; the TCRdb copy retains only in-frame clones and omits some. Among about 300,000 clones listed, 70% to 90% were seen once. The source material was PBMCs. The receptors shown here come from a man aged 35 to 55 in good health and CMV-seropositive. The CDR3 runs from the conserved cysteine through the conserved F or W. The D gene is left open where the match is weak. A clone size is listed for some rows: how often the clone was seen (once, few, many), or a class if it is expanded.

d_call | clone_size | j_call | v_call | cdr3_aa | cdr3_nt
TRBD1 | NA | TRBJ1-1 | TRBV28 | CASSFRAGTGGFYTEAFF | TGTGCCAGCAGTTTTCGCGCCGGGACAGGGGGTTTTTACACTGAAGCTTTCTTT
TRBD2 | NA | TRBJ2-2 | TRBV5-4 | CASSLKLTSGARWDTGELFF | TGTGCCAGCAGCTTGAAACTGACTAGCGGAGCGAGGTGGGACACCGGGGAGCTGTTTTTT
TRBD1 | NA | TRBJ2-5 | TRBV7-2 | CASSFGAGGETQYF | TGTGCCAGCAGCTTTGGGGCAGGGGGCGAGACCCAGTACTTC
TRBD2 | once | TRBJ2-2 | TRBV28 | CASRTSQHGELFF | TGTGCCAGTAGGACTAGCCAGCACGGGGAGCTGTTTTTT
TRBD1 | NA | TRBJ1-1 | TRBV6-5 | CASSSQGGEAFF | TGTGCCAGCAGTTCGCAGGGGGGTGAAGCTTTCTTT
TRBD2 | NA | TRBJ2-1 | TRBV15 | CATSRDATSGRAVNEQFF | TGTGCCACCAGCAGAGATGCGACTAGCGGGAGGGCCGTCAATGAGCAGTTCTTC
TRBD1 | NA | TRBJ1-2 | TRBV7-9 | CASSAPGTALYGYTF | TGTGCCAGCAGCGCTCCCGGGACAGCTCTTTATGGCTACACCTTC
TRBD2 | NA | TRBJ2-7 | TRBV28 | CAIAGTSGNYEQYF | TGTGCCATCGCCGGGACTAGCGGGAACTACGAGCAGTACTTC
TRBD1 | NA | TRBJ1-5 | TRBV27 | CASSKTGGNQPQHF | TGTGCCAGCAGTAAGACAGGGGGCAATCAGCCCCAGCATTTT
NA | NA | TRBJ2-5 | TRBV11-3 | CASSPTGGAWETQYF | TGTGCCAGCAGCCCGACAGGCGGCGCATGGGAGACCCAGTACTTC
TRBD1 | NA | TRBJ2-7 | TRBV5-1 | CASSLSGTGVSASSYEQYF | TGCGCCAGCAGCCTGTCCGGGACAGGGGTCTCCGCGAGCTCCTACGAGCAGTACTTC
TRBD1 | once | TRBJ1-4 | TRBV6-6 | CASMDRGSANEKLFF | TGTGCCAGCATGGACAGGGGGTCGGCTAATGAAAAACTGTTTTTT
TRBD2 | NA | TRBJ2-3 | TRBV12-5 | CASGLPLPSAGATDTQYF | TGTGCTAGTGGTTTGCCCCTCCCCTCAGCGGGAGCAACAGATACGCAGTATTTT
NA | NA | TRBJ2-3 | TRBV15 | CATSREGTGTDTQYF | TGTGCCACCAGCAGAGAGGGTACGGGGACAGATACGCAGTATTTT
TRBD1 | NA | TRBJ2-7 | TRBV28 | CASSLGQGWDEQYF | TGTGCCAGCAGTTTAGGACAGGGGTGGGACGAGCAGTACTTC
TRBD2 | NA | TRBJ2-7 | TRBV27 | CASAPGTSPSYEQYF | TGTGCCAGCGCCCCCGGGACTAGCCCGTCCTACGAGCAGTACTTC
TRBD2 | NA | TRBJ2-1 | TRBV7-9 | CASSVGTSGSNEQFF | TGTGCCAGCAGCGTCGGGACTAGCGGGAGTAATGAGCAGTTCTTC
NA | NA | TRBJ1-2 | TRBV28 | CASNRAKGGTNYGYTF | TGTGCCAGCAACCGGGCGAAGGGGGGGACTAACTATGGCTACACCTTC
NA | NA | TRBJ2-7 | TRBV7-2 | CASSSGSTGRYEQYF | TGTGCCAGCAGCTCTGGTTCGACGGGAAGGTACGAGCAGTACTTC
TRBD2 | NA | TRBJ2-1 | TRBV7-6 | CASSLGTSSYNEQFF | TGTGCCAGCAGCTTGGGGACTAGCTCCTACAATGAGCAGTTCTTC
TRBD2 | once | TRBJ2-7 | TRBV6-1 | CASSFTSGISYEQYF | TGTGCCAGCAGTTTCACTAGCGGGATCTCCTACGAGCAGTACTTC
NA | NA | TRBJ2-7 | TRBV6-1 | CASEPGLGSFYEQYF | TGTGCCAGCGAACCGGGACTCGGGAGTTTTTACGAGCAGTACTTC
NA | NA | TRBJ1-2 | TRBV9 | CASSGPEVVTYGYTF | TGTGCCAGCAGCGGCCCAGAGGTAGTTACTTATGGCTACACCTTC
TRBD2 | NA | TRBJ2-7 | TRBV5-6 | CASSLEWASGSYEQYF | TGTGCCAGCAGCTTGGAATGGGCTAGCGGATCCTACGAGCAGTACTTC
TRBD2 | NA | TRBJ2-6 | TRBV9 | CASSVGTSGRRGPSSGANVLTF | TGTGCCAGCAGCGTAGGGACTAGCGGGAGAAGGGGGCCAAGCTCTGGGGCCAACGTCCTGACTTTC
NA | NA | TRBJ2-5 | TRBV7-9 | CSSSFERSGQETQYF | TGTTCCAGCAGCTTCGAGCGGTCGGGACAAGAGACCCAGTACTTC
TRBD2 | NA | TRBJ2-1 | TRBV9 | CASSPSGGSYNEQFF | TGTGCCAGCAGCCCTAGCGGGGGGTCCTACAATGAGCAGTTCTTC
TRBD1 | few | TRBJ2-1 | TRBV10-1 | CASSDRETYNEQFF | TGCGCCAGCAGCGACAGGGAAACCTACAATGAGCAGTTCTTC
TRBD2 | few | TRBJ2-5 | TRBV7-6 | CASSLVPSGSRETQYF | TGTGCCAGCAGCTTAGTTCCTAGCGGGAGTCGGGAGACCCAGTACTTC
NA | once | TRBJ2-7 | TRBV6-5 | CASRWTESSYEQYF | TGTGCCAGCAGGTGGACAGAGAGCTCCTACGAGCAGTACTTC
TRBD1 | NA | TRBJ1-5 | TRBV28 | CASSPTGQRNQPQHF | TGTGCCAGCAGTCCGACAGGGCAAAGGAATCAGCCCCAGCATTTT
NA | NA | TRBJ2-7 | TRBV21-1 | CASSKLFRLAGYEQYF | TGTGCCAGCAGCAAACTTTTTAGGCTAGCGGGCTACGAGCAGTACTTC
NA | NA | TRBJ1-4 | TRBV15 | CATSRYRVVLEKLFF | TGTGCCACCAGCAGATACAGGGTTGTGCTTGAAAAACTGTTTTTT
NA | NA | TRBJ1-2 | TRBV4-1 | CASSQDVAGPPASGYTF | TGCGCCAGCAGCCAAGACGTGGCAGGGCCCCCAGCCTCTGGCTACACCTTC
TRBD1 | NA | TRBJ1-2 | TRBV6-6 | CASSDRDQANYGYTF | TGTGCCAGCAGTGACAGGGATCAGGCTAACTATGGCTACACCTTC